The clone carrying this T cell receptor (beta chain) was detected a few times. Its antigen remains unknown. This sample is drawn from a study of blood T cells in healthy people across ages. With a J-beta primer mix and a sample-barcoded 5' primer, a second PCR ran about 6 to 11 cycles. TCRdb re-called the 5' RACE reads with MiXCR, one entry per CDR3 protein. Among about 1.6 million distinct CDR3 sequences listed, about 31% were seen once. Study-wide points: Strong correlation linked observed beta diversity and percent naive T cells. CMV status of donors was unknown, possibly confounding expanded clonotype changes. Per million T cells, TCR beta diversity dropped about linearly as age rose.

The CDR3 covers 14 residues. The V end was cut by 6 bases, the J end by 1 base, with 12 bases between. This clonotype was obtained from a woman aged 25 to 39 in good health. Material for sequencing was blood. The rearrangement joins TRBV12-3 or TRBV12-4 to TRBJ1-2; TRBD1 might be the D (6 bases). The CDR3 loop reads CASSPGADNYGYTF. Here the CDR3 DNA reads TGTGCCAGCAGCCCGGGGGCCGATAACTATGGCTACACCTTC.